This paragraph covers one T cell receptor (beta chain) sequence. This sample is drawn from a study of blood T cell repertoires in COVID-19. The wider study: There were acute and convalescent COVID-19 samples, and they came from the United States, Italy and Spain.

This CDR3 is built from 13 residues. Per the germline V gene, CDR1 is MNHEY and CDR2 is SVGAGI. Trimming took off 7 bases at V and 0 bases at J, with 10 bases between the two ends. Methods used by the authors: The authors estimated nucleated cell counts from reference gene primer amplification. Data came from immunoSEQ multiplex PCR; TCRdb stores just in-frame clones and leaves some out. V and J calls and clone size are given by that table; D and trimming were obtained from the DNA. The sample comprises about 70,000 clones, around nine tenths of which are singletons, and approximately 14% rests with the top ten.

This TCR derives from a woman aged 60-75 years with acute or convalescent COVID-19. V is TRBV6-5 and J is TRBJ2-7; no firm D call. Sequenced material: peripheral blood. Here the CDR3 reads CASNPYYSYEQYF. In DNA form, the CDR3 reads TGTGCCAGCAACCCCTACTACTCCTACGAGCAGTACTTC.